This passage covers 11 T cell receptor beta chains from one sample sequenced in a study of T cells expressing NK-cell markers. TCRdb derives one entry per CDR3 protein from the 5' RACE reads, leaving out DNA. The listing records some 300,000 distinct CDR3 sequences. The sample was blood T cells: a sorted CD56 or NKG2C T cell subset, CD4+ or CD8+ T cells, or bulk PBMC T cells (not recorded which). The receptors originated from a man aged 18 to 29 in good health.

The rearrangement links TRBV7-2 to TRBJ2-1; TCRdb indicates TRBD1, and absent DNA this call remains unverified. CDR1 is SGHTA, CDR2 FQGNSA, per germline. The CDR3 runs 16 residues. This chain's CDR3 is CASSLSGVRGVNEQFF. The complete variable domain, with remaining parts taken from reference TRBV7-2 and TRBJ2-1, reads GAGVSQSPSNKVTEKGKDVELRCDPISGHTALYWYRQSLGQGLEFLIYFQGNSAPDKSGLPSDRFSAERTGGSVSTLTIQRTQQEDSAVYLCASSLSGVRGVNEQFFGPGTRLTVL.

The chain is built from TRBV20-1 and TRBJ2-7; checking the TCRdb D call of TRBD2 is not possible without DNA. The CDR3 has 16 amino acids. Germline lookup yields CDR1 DFQATT and CDR2 SNEGSKA (reference sequence). This CDR3 is CSARDVTGGVGYEQYF.

The V call is TRBV29-1, the J call TRBJ2-1; TCRdb lists TRBD2, though no DNA is available to test this call. Germline V gives CDR1 SQVTM, CDR2 ANQGSEA. This CDR3 has 14 residues. CDR3 loop: CSVEGRVTYNEQFF.

This chain joins TRBV27 and TRBJ2-1. CDR1 and CDR2 (germline): MNHEY, SMNVEV (reference sequence). The CDR3 has 14 amino acids. CDR3 residues: CASGVGLVYNEQFF.

This chain connects TRBV28 to TRBJ2-3; TCRdb lists TRBD1, though no DNA is available to test this call. The CDR3 runs 15 residues. Germline CDR1 is MDHEN and CDR2 is SYDVKM. The CDR3 loop reads CASSFGTGDPDTQYF.

The chain is built from TRBV3-1 and TRBJ1-1; the TCRdb call, TRBD1, lacks DNA for checking. This CDR3 comprises 15 residues. The V gene's germline CDR1 is LGHDT and CDR2 YNNKEL (reference sequence). CDR3: CASSPIGQANTEAFF.

This sequence joins TRBV10-3 and TRBJ2-5; the D gene TCRdb calls, TRBD1, cannot be checked with no DNA. This CDR3 is 13 amino acids long. Germline V gives CDR1 ENHRY, CDR2 SYGVKD. The CDR3 sequence is CAIAEQGKETQYF.

J is TRBJ1-1 and V is TRBV6-5; with no DNA, the TCRdb D assignment of TRBD1 cannot be verified. The CDR3 is 14 residues long. Germline CDR1 is MNHEY and CDR2 is SVGAGI. This CDR3 is CASRPRPGYTEAFF.

The V gene is TRBV20-1, the J gene TRBJ2-1. Germline CDR1 is DFQATT and CDR2 is SNEGSKA (reference sequence). This CDR3 region has 17 residues. The CDR3 sequence: CSARDFSQLALYNEQFF.

V and J are TRBV28 and TRBJ2-7; the TCRdb D gene call, TRBD1, has no DNA to confirm it. The CDR3 is made up of 13 amino acids. CDR1 and CDR2 from the germline V gene are MDHEN and SYDVKM. CDR3 sequence: CASSYQGTYEQYF.

The V call is TRBV5-4, the J call TRBJ2-1. Germline loops: CDR1 SGHNT, CDR2 YYREEE (reference sequence). There are 14 residues in the CDR3. The CDR3: CASSLMQVYNEQFF.